The rows below give T cell receptor beta chains drawn from one sample of a study of PD-1 blockade in classical Hodgkin lymphoma. TCRdb's copy holds only in-frame clones and misses some; the assay was immunoSEQ multiplex PCR. The table shows about 30,000 clones, with approximately 70% occurring only once. The sequencing here drew on peripheral blood mononuclear cells (PBMCs), taken before the second cycle of nivolumab. The receptors derive from a human donor with classical Hodgkin lymphoma. Both conserved end residues are part of each CDR3. A D gene is named only where the DNA matches it firmly. Size is omitted from some rows. Given values are once, few, many or a class for expanded clones.

once | - | TRBJ2-5 | TRBV25-1 | TGTGCCAGCAGTGAACTGGGGGGCGGACAAGAGACCCAGTACTTC | CASSELGGGQETQYF
- | - | TRBJ1-1 | TRBV4-1 | TGCGCCAGCAGCCCCCGTCTAAGACAGTTCTCGGCTGAAGCTTTCTTT | CASSPRLRQFSAEAFF
few | - | TRBJ1-1 | TRBV7-2 | TGTGCCAGCAGCTTAGGGACAACGAACACTGAAGCTTTCTTT | CASSLGTTNTEAFF
few | - | TRBJ1-3 | TRBV27 | TGTGCCAGCAGTTTACGCGGGGTAGGGGGAAACACCATATATTTT | CASSLRGVGGNTIYF
- | TRBD1 | TRBJ1-2 | TRBV30 | TGTGCCTGGAGCTGGGACAGCCCCTATGGCTACACCTTC | CAWSWDSPYGYTF
- | - | TRBJ1-1 | TRBV5-6 | TGTGCCAGCAGCTTGACTGGGGGCTACACTGAAGCTTTCTTT | CASSLTGGYTEAFF
- | - | TRBJ1-3 | TRBV14 | TGTGCCAGCAGCCAAGATCGGTCGGGTTCAATGAGCTCTGGAAACACCATATATTTT | CASSQDRSGSMSSGNTIYF
once | - | TRBJ1-1 | TRBV5-1 | TGCGCCAGCAGCTTGGAGGGGGAAGGGGAAGCTTTCTTT | CASSLEGEGEAFF
- | TRBD2 | TRBJ2-1 | TRBV28 | TGTGCCAGCAGTTTAAGCAGGACTAGCGGATACAATGAGCAGTTCTTC | CASSLSRTSGYNEQFF
- | - | TRBJ1-5 | TRBV6-1 | TGTGCCAGCCAGTCCTACTATGGCAATCAGCCCCAGCATTTT | CASQSYYGNQPQHF
- | - | TRBJ2-2 | TRBV6-1 | TGTGCCAGCAGTGTACTAGACCCCTTTGGGGAGCTGTTTTTT | CASSVLDPFGELFF
- | - | TRBJ1-5 | TRBV7-9 | TGTGCCAGCAGCCTTGGATCCGTTCCAAATCAGCCCCAGCATTTT | CASSLGSVPNQPQHF
- | TRBD2 | TRBJ2-5 | TRBV11-2 | TGTGCCAGCAGCTGGGGGACTAGCGGGGGGATCCAAGAGACCCAGTACTTC | CASSWGTSGGIQETQYF
- | - | TRBJ1-3 | TRBV15 | TGTGCCACGTCGGCGTCTGGAAACACCATATATTTT | CATSASGNTIYF
- | TRBD2 | TRBJ2-1 | TRBV11-2 | TGTGCCAGCAGCTCCGAGCGGGGGTATGAGCAGTTCTTC | CASSSERGYEQFF
- | - | TRBJ1-1 | TRBV5-1 | TGCGCCAGCAGCTTGGATAGGGGGGGTCTACCAGAGGCTTTCTTT | CASSLDRGGLPEAFF
few | - | TRBJ1-3 | TRBV13 | TGTGCCAGCAGCTTTCGGAAGGTCTCTGGAAACACCATATATTTT | CASSFRKVSGNTIYF
few | - | TRBJ1-5 | TRBV15 | TGTGCCACCAGCGTGGGGAGGGGAGCGGGAAATCAGCCCCAGCATTTT | CATSVGRGAGNQPQHF
few | - | TRBJ1-2 | TRBV28 | TGTGCCAGCAGGACAACTAACTATGGCTACACCTTC | CASRTTNYGYTF
once | - | TRBJ2-6 | TRBV27 | TGTGCCAGCAGTTTGATAGGAGATCCCGCCTCTGGGGCCAACGTCCTGACTTTC | CASSLIGDPASGANVLTF
- | - | TRBJ1-1 | TRBV5-4 | TGTGCCAGCAAGCCCCAGGGTTTCAACACTGAAGCTTTCTTT | CASKPQGFNTEAFF
- | - | TRBJ2-6 | TRBV14 | TGTGCCAGCAGCCTCGGACAGGCCAACGTCCTGACTTTC | CASSLGQANVLTF
- | - | TRBJ1-2 | TRBV21-1 | TGTGCCAGCAGCAACCGGGACAGGGGAGAGTATGGCTACACCTTC | CASSNRDRGEYGYTF
- | - | TRBJ1-1 | TRBV5-1 | TGCGCCAGCAGCTGGGCGGACGGACCGAACACTGAAGCTTTCTTT | CASSWADGPNTEAFF
- | TRBD2 | TRBJ2-3 | TRBV7-4 | TGTGCCAGCAGCTTTACTAGCGGGGGAATCACAGATACGCAGTATTTT | CASSFTSGGITDTQYF
- | - | TRBJ1-2 | TRBV11-1 | TGTGCCAGCAGCTCGACTTCGGGACACCTTTATGGCTACACCTTC | CASSSTSGHLYGYTF
- | - | TRBJ2-7 | TRBV7-7 | TGTGCCAGCAGCTTAGGCGGGGCAAACGAGCAGTACTTC | CASSLGGANEQYF
few | - | TRBJ1-6 | TRBV19 | TGTGCCAGTTTAGGAGGGGACTCCAGGGGAACCCTCCACTTT | CASLGGDSRGTLHF
- | - | TRBJ1-1 | TRBV5-6 | TGTGCCAGCAGCTTGGATGGCAGGGGCCGGGACACTGAAGCTTTCTTT | CASSLDGRGRDTEAFF
once | - | TRBJ1-1 | TRBV29-1 | TGCAGCGTCGGGGACGCCGAGGGCACTGAAGCTTTCTTT | CSVGDAEGTEAFF
few | - | TRBJ1-6 | TRBV9 | TGTGCCAGCAGCGTAAACGGCGGGTCACCCCTCCACTTT | CASSVNGGSPLHF
- | - | TRBJ2-5 | TRBV7-9 | TGTGCCAGCAGCTCGGCAGGGATCGACCAAGAGACCCAGTACTTC | CASSSAGIDQETQYF
- | - | TRBJ2-5 | TRBV5-4 | TGTGCCAGCAGCACAACTAGGAGAGAGACCCAGTACTTC | CASSTTRRETQYF
- | - | TRBJ1-4 | TRBV6-5 | TGTGCCAGCAGTTACTCGTTACAGGGTATTGAAAAACTGTTTTTT | CASSYSLQGIEKLFF
few | - | TRBJ2-2 | TRBV7-9 | TGTGCCAGCAGCTTAGGAGGGGTCCGCACCGGGGAGCTGTTTTTT | CASSLGGVRTGELFF
- | - | TRBJ1-5 | TRBV6-6 | TGTGCCAGCAGTTACTTAGGGGAACAGCCCCAGCATTTT | CASSYLGEQPQHF
- | - | TRBJ1-3 | TRBV6-1 | TGTGCCAGCAGTGAACTTGGGAGGAGAAACACCATATATTTT | CASSELGRRNTIYF
- | TRBD1 | TRBJ2-1 | TRBV6-1 | TGTGCCAGCAGCCGGGACAGGGGCGATGAGCAGTTCTTC | CASSRDRGDEQFF
- | - | TRBJ1-5 | TRBV6-1 | TGTGCCAGCAGTGAGCGAGACAGTCCGAATCAGCCCCAGCATTTT | CASSERDSPNQPQHF
- | - | TRBJ2-6 | TRBV19 | TGTGCCAGTATGTGGGGGCCTGGGGCCAACGTCCTGACTTTC | CASMWGPGANVLTF
- | - | TRBJ2-3 | TRBV2 | TGTGCCAGCATGACCAATACGCAGTATTTT | CASMTNTQYF
few | TRBD1 | TRBJ2-1 | TRBV4-3 | TGCGCCAGCAGCCCGGGACAGGGGGCAAAGAATGAGCAGTTCTTC | CASSPGQGAKNEQFF
- | TRBD1 | TRBJ1-5 | TRBV19 | TGTGCCAGTAGTATTAGAGGGACAGGAGATCAGCCCCAGCATTTT | CASSIRGTGDQPQHF
- | TRBD1 | TRBJ1-5 | TRBV2 | TGTGCCAGCAGTGTGGACAGGGAACAGCCCCAGCATTTT | CASSVDREQPQHF
medium-sized | - | TRBJ2-7 | TRBV30 | TGTGCCTGGATAGATCGGGGGCGAAGTAACGAGCAGTACTTC | CAWIDRGRSNEQYF
- | - | TRBJ2-3 | TRBV15 | TGTGCCACCAGCAGGCGGTCTACTAGCACAGATACGCAGTATTTT | CATSRRSTSTDTQYF
few | - | TRBJ1-2 | TRBV28 | TGTGCCAGCAGACTCCTCACCGGGGCCCCAATGAGGGGCTACACCTTC | CASRLLTGAPMRGYTF